Listed here are 18 T cell receptor beta chains from one sample, sequenced in a study of T-cell memory formation after mild COVID-19. Via MiXCR, TCRdb re-called the 5' RACE reads, giving one row per CDR3 protein. Of 200,000 or so distinct CDR3 sequences detected, approximately 10% appear once; the ten largest clones hold 3.5%. Sequences were obtained from PBMCs or a T cell subset sorted from them (not recorded which). These TCRs come from a man between 18 and 35 years old who had mild COVID-19 (a few samples of this study predate the infection). Cell type and time point are not known.

The sample holds many counts of this clonotype. The chain has TRBV2 and TRBJ2-5; no clear D. Trimming stripped 0 bases from V and 2 bases from J, with 1 base between. The germline V gene has CDR1 SNHLY and CDR2 FYNNEI. This CDR3 has 12 amino acids. Written as DNA, the CDR3 is TGTGCCAGCAGTGAAGCGCAAGAGACCCAGTACTTC. Encoded protein: CASSEAQETQYF.

The chain has TRBV11-2 and TRBJ1-1; weak D call: TRBD1 (5 bases). V was trimmed by 0 bases and J by 2 bases, leaving 10 bases between them. This CDR3 is built from 15 residues. Germline CDR1 SGHAT, CDR2 FQNNGV. CDR3 DNA: TGTGCCAGCAGCTTAGATGGGGGATATAACACTGAAGCTTTCTTT. This encodes CASSLDGGYNTEAFF.

In its sample, this clonotype was seen a few times. The rearrangement uses TRBV5-6 and TRBJ2-3; D is unclear. Germline CDR1 is SGHDT and CDR2 is YYEEEE. V was clipped by 2 bases and J by 3 bases, with 10 bases between them. This CDR3 region has 14 residues. The CDR3, as DNA: TGTGCCAGCAGCTTCGGTGTTACGACAGATACGCAGTATTTT. Amino acid sequence: CASSFGVTTDTQYF.

This clonotype was detected ten times or more. The chain is built from TRBV7-2 and TRBJ1-5; no clear D gene. The CDR3 is 14 residues long. Trimming stripped 2 bases from V and 3 bases from J, with 8 bases between. Germline CDR1 and CDR2: SGHTA and FQGNSA. CDR3 in DNA: TGTGCCAGCAGCTTATCCGGGTTCAATCAGCCCCAGCATTTT. This gives the protein CASSLSGFNQPQHF.

This clonotype was recorded a few times. The gene calls are TRBV7-6 and TRBJ1-4; TRBD1 might be the D (6 bases). The CDR3 covers 14 residues. Trimming shortened V by 6 bases and J by 8 bases, and 16 bases separated the two germline ends. CDR1 is SGHVS, CDR2 FNYEAQ, per germline. CDR3 in amino acids: CASSYGGAREKLFF. DNA of the CDR3: TGTGCCAGCAGTTATGGGGGCGCAAGGGAAAAACTGTTTTTT.

This clonotype showed up just a few times. This sequence joins TRBV18 and TRBJ2-3; 14 bases fit TRBD2. V gave up 4 bases and J gave up 9 bases; unmatched junction bases: 3. The CDR3 has 14 residues. Germline V gene data show CDR1 as KGHSH and CDR2 as LQKENI. The CDR3 here is CASSRGLAGGTQYF. Here the CDR3 DNA reads TGTGCCAGCTCACGCGGACTAGCGGGGGGAACGCAGTATTTT.

In this sample, this clonotype turned up a few times. The chain links TRBV10-2 to TRBJ1-1; the D is unclear. V dropped 1 base and J dropped 1 base, with 7 bases sitting between them. The CDR3 has 14 amino acids. Germline CDR1 reads WSHSY; CDR2 reads SAAADI. CDR3 region: CASSEWWANTEAFF. The CDR3 region has the DNA TGCGCCAGCAGTGAGTGGTGGGCGAACACTGAAGCTTTCTTT.

This clonotype was observed at least ten times. This sequence joins TRBV5-5 and TRBJ2-7; D is possibly TRBD1 (6 bases). The CDR3 consists of 15 residues. Germline loops: CDR1 SGHKS, CDR2 YYEKEE (reference sequence). Between the trimmed V and J ends, which lost 4 bases and 3 bases, there was a span of 17 bases. As DNA, the CDR3 is TGTGCCAGCAGCCCCGGACAGTCCATGGACTACGAGCAGTACTTC. Its translation: CASSPGQSMDYEQYF. Filled out from reference TRBV5-5 and TRBJ2-7, the complete variable domain reads DAGVTQSPTHLIKTRGQQVTLRCSPISGHKSVSWYQQVLGQGPQFIFQYYEKEERGRGNFPDRFSARQFPNYSSELNVNALLLGDSALYLCASSPGQSMDYEQYFGPGTRLTVT.

This clonotype was counted a few times. The chain carries TRBV25-1 and TRBJ2-2, with D unclear. V lost 0 bases and J lost 4, with 6 bases in between. CDR3 length: 14 amino acids. Germline loops: CDR1 MGHDK, CDR2 SYGVNS. CDR3 bases: TGTGCCAGCAGTGAATATAAGATCACCGGGGAGCTGTTTTTT. This translates into CASSEYKITGELFF.

In regard to this clonotype: A much larger clone lies one base from this, so it may be a read error. The chain is built from TRBV5-1 and TRBJ2-5, with 10 bases lining up with TRBD1. This CDR3 comprises 15 residues. Per the germline V gene, CDR1 is SGHRS and CDR2 is YFSETQ. Here the CDR3 DNA reads TGCGACAGCAGCTTGTGGGGACAGGGGCGAGAGACCCAGTACTTC. This codes for CDSSLWGQGRETQYF.

The V call is TRBV12-3 or TRBV12-4, the J call TRBJ2-1; D uncertain. Trimming cost V 6 bases and J 6 bases, with 18 bases left between them. CDR3 length: 15 residues. The chain's CDR3 is CASRIRDAEINEQFF. Written as DNA, the CDR3 is TGTGCCAGCAGAATACGAGATGCAGAGATCAATGAGCAGTTCTTC.

This clonotype was counted between two and nine times. The J gene is TRBJ1-2, the V gene TRBV7-2, with TRBD1 matching 7 bases. The CDR3 runs 13 residues. Looked up from germline, CDR1 is SGHTA and CDR2 is FQGNSA. Germline trimming cut 5 bases from V and 8 bases from J; bases unmatched to any gene: 8. In DNA, the CDR3 is TGTGCCAGCAGCCCCCTGACAGGGAGAGGCTACACCTTC. It specifies CASSPLTGRGYTF.

This clonotype is judged medium-sized. This rearrangement joins TRBV7-2 to TRBJ2-1; 8 nucleotides align to TRBD2. Unmatched junction bases numbered 10, after V lost 6 bases and J lost 3 bases. This CDR3 has 16 residues. The germline V gene has CDR1 SGHTA and CDR2 FQGNSA. The CDR3 coding sequence is TGTGCCAGCAGACCCCTCAGCGGGGGCGGCTACAATGAGCAGTTCTTC. Translation gives CASRPLSGGGYNEQFF.

This clonotype was recorded many times. The chain is built from TRBV7-2 and TRBJ2-1, with 7 bases fitting TRBD1. Germline loops: CDR1 SGHTA, CDR2 FQGNSA. CDR3 length equals 15 residues. Germline trimming cut 5 bases from V and 0 bases from J; bases unmatched to any gene: 4. CDR3 loop: CASSRGQSSYNEQFF. CDR3 nucleotide sequence: TGTGCCAGCAGCCGGGGACAGAGCTCCTACAATGAGCAGTTCTTC. Full variable domain (remainder filled in from reference TRBV7-2 and TRBJ2-1): GAGVSQSPSNKVTEKGKDVELRCDPISGHTALYWYRQSLGQGLEFLIYFQGNSAPDKSGLPSDRFSAERTGGSVSTLTIQRTQQEDSAVYLCASSRGQSSYNEQFFGPGTRLTVL.

The chain links TRBV6-5 to TRBJ2-7, with 8 bases fitting TRBD1. V trimming: 7 bases; J trimming: 3 bases; junction bases outside the gene matches: 11. The V gene's germline CDR1 is MNHEY and CDR2 SVGAGI. The CDR3 is 15 residues long. The CDR3, as DNA: TGTGCCAGCACCCGCAGGGGGCGGGTCGGCTACGAGCAGTACTTC. As protein: CASTRRGRVGYEQYF.

The table lists this clonotype with a few counts. V is TRBV4-1 and J is TRBJ2-3; 7 positions match TRBD2. V gave up 6 bases and J gave up 1 base; unmatched junction bases: 10. This CDR3 is built from 16 residues. Germline-derived CDR1 and CDR2 are MGHRA and YSYEKL. The CDR3: CASRSNAGVRTDTQYF. The CDR3 DNA is TGCGCCAGCAGATCAAATGCGGGAGTACGCACAGATACGCAGTATTTT.

The V and J genes are TRBV12-3 or TRBV12-4 and TRBJ1-1, with D unclear. CDR3 size: 13 residues. V lost 7 bases to trimming and J lost 0 bases, with 9 bases between them. The CDR3 region has the DNA TGTGCCAGCATTAAAACAGTGAACACTGAAGCTTTCTTT. Translation: CASIKTVNTEAFF.

This clonotype has at least ten counts. This rearrangement joins TRBV9 to TRBJ1-2, with D possibly matching TRBD1 (5 bases). The germline gives CDR1 SGDLS, CDR2 YYNGEE. Trimming pared 0 bases from V and 2 bases from J, leaving 8 bases between. The CDR3 has 14 amino acids. The CDR3 loop is CASSVAGQNYGYTF. The CDR3 DNA reads TGTGCCAGCAGCGTAGCAGGGCAGAACTATGGCTACACCTTC.